This TCR beta chain was recovered during a study of shared clonotypes between healthy human individuals. Study-level information: Per donor, CD8 memory used one plate, CD8 naive used two, CD4 memory used three and CD4 naive used three.

Profiled with immunoSEQ multiplex PCR; TCRdb holds only in-frame clones, not every one. The sample lists hundreds of thousands of clones, 90% to 96% occurring once. V dropped 5 bases and J dropped 4; count of bases not matched to a gene: 5. The CDR3 is made up of 14 amino acids. Germline V gene sequence: CDR1 KGHSH, CDR2 LQKENI. The V call is TRBV18, the J call TRBJ2-7; 10 positions agree with TRBD2. This clonotype was sampled from a woman in her thirties in good health. The source material was naive CD4+ T cells sorted from blood. The subset was: CD45RA+ positively selected. CDR3 nucleotides: TGTGCCAGCTCATTAGCGGGAGGAACGTACGAGCAGTACTTC. Protein product: CASSLAGGTYEQYF.